This T cell receptor beta chain was retrieved from a study of blood T cell repertoires in COVID-19 (dated by TCRdb to 2018 to 2021). Background on the whole study: Collaborator samples came from the United States, Italy and Spain and covered acute and convalescent phases of COVID-19. The material from the prospective study consisted of cDNA or gDNA derived from T cells, B-cell-depleted T cells, or PBMCs. Subjects who had been exposed to COVID-19, were actively infected with it, or had recovered from it provided the deeply sampled blood TCRbeta repertoires that made up the dataset. A freely available public database, intended as a resource for researchers studying the immune response to SARS-CoV-2, is where the repertoires were released. Samples were obtained from the ongoing ImmuneRACE study (first 160 participants) and from 950 to 1,500 subjects provided by 6 global collaborators. A de-identified subject ID, COVID-19 status, age in years and sex were almost always included in the sample metadata. HLA class I and class II types, where available, came from metadata supplied by the sample provider rather than from assay-based typing. General study outcomes and caveats: The amount of clinical and demographic metadata varied by source and participant and was provided uncurated.

TCRbeta CDR3 regions were amplified from genomic DNA using the immunoSEQ Assay, a bias-controlled multiplex PCR. The authors processed their data as follows. The number of nucleated cells in each sample was estimated by amplification of reference gene primers within the assay. To quantify the absolute abundance of each unique TCRbeta CDR3 rearrangement, sequence reads were collapsed and filtered. For each sample, productive Simpson clonality was calculated as the square root of Simpson's diversity index over productive rearrangements. Sourced from immuneACCESS, this table was stored by TCRdb with only in-frame sequences that have V and J called. A share of the clones is absent; for the studies checked, an unresolved V gene accounts for under half, and the remainder has no known explanation. The V and J calls and clone size are taken from that table; D and trimming were inferred from the DNA. A total of over 200,000 clones appear in this sample, 80% to 90% of them only once. 11% of the sample lies in the top ten.

At one collaborating source in Seattle, patients were enrolled during active infection and were followed longitudinally through the course of disease. Whole blood was collected in K2EDTA tubes by collaborating institutions according to the institutions' own protocols. For TCRbeta analysis, collaborators shipped samples as frozen whole blood, isolated PBMCs, or DNA extracted from either of those sample types. The CDR3, cysteine through phenylalanine, is 13 amino acids long. Of all the DNA, just the CDR3 is kept, 39 bases in frame from base 1. On this clone: The specificity of this receptor is unknown. A junction end diverges from the germline sequence, so it may reflect a read error.

The specimen sequenced was peripheral blood. The chain is assembled from TRBV12-3 or TRBV12-4 and TRBJ1-1; the D gene cannot be named for sure. This sequence was found in a man in his fifties with COVID-19, enrolled during active disease. The nucleotide sequence reads TGTGCCAGCAGTTTACACCAGAACGCTGAAGCTTTCTTT. It is translated as CASSLHQNAEAFF.